This T cell receptor beta chain derives from a study of vaccination and CD4 T cells after COVID-19. V lost 1 base, J lost 8 bases, and 15 bases lay in between. This CDR3 comprises 15 residues. Germline values: CDR1 SGHTA, CDR2 FQGNSA. Researchers used the Oncomine TCR Beta short-read assay to sequence DNA from cultured CD4+ T cells. Researchers extracted genomic DNA from CD4+ T cells that had been cultured. TCRdb re-derived calls from the PCR reads in MiXCR, one entry per CDR3 protein. The sample lists about 19,000 distinct CDR3 sequences; roughly 50% were seen once. Treatment: roughly ten-day PBMC culture with coronavirus spike peptide pools or control peptides (ViraFEST assay). Concerning this clonotype itself: Its antigen remains unidentified.

The J gene is TRBJ2-1, the V gene TRBV7-2; possibly TRBD1 for D (5 bases). This sequence was found in a human donor who had recovered from COVID-19. Sequences were derived from CD4+ T cells from blood, cultured in vitro, sampled after SARS-CoV-2 vaccination. CDR3: CASSLGYRSADEQFF. In DNA, the CDR3 is TGTGCCAGCAGCTTAGGCTACAGGTCGGCCGATGAGCAGTTCTTC. The variable domain in full, with the rest retrieved from reference TRBV7-2 and TRBJ2-1, is GAGVSQSPSNKVTEKGKDVELRCDPISGHTALYWYRQSLGQGLEFLIYFQGNSAPDKSGLPSDRFSAERTGGSVSTLTIQRTQQEDSAVYLCASSLGYRSADEQFFGPGTRLTVL.